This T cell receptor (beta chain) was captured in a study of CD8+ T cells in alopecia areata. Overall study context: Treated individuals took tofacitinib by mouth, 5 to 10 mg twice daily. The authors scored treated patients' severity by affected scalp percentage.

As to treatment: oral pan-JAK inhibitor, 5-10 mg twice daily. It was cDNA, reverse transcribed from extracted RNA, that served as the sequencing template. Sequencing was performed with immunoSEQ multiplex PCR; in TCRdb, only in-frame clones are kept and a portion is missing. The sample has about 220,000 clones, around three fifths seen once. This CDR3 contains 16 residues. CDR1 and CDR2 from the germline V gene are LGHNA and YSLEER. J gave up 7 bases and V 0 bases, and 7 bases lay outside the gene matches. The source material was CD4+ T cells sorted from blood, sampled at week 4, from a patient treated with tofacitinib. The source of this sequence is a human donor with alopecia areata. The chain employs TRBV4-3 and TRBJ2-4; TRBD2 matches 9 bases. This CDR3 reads CASSQDPAGGGNIQYF. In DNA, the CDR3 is TGCGCCAGCAGCCAAGATCCAGCGGGAGGCGGGAACATTCAGTACTTC.